These T cell receptor beta chains were read from a single sample in a study of Ad26.COV2.S vaccination and SARS-CoV-2 variants. The data were produced by immunoSEQ multiplex PCR, yet TCRdb's version contains in-frame clones alone and is incomplete. The sample yields about 680,000 clones, about 90% seen once. The sample in question was peripheral blood, obtained in a trial of Ad26.COV2.S vaccine versus placebo. The origin of the receptors is a person aged 18-65 years who received the Ad26.COV2.S COVID-19 vaccine or a placebo. Each CDR3 is given with its conserved first and last residue. D genes are given only for firm matches. The size entry is marked missing in some rows and otherwise reads once, few, many or a size class.

D	V	size	J	DNA	CDR3
TRBD1	TRBV6-2/TRBV6-3	-	TRBJ2-4	TGTGCCAGCAGTTACCCAGGACAGGGGTCAAACATTCAGTACTTC	CASSYPGQGSNIQYF
-	TRBV11-2	-	TRBJ1-1	TGTGCCAGCAGCTTAGGACAGATCAACACTGAAGCTTTCTTT	CASSLGQINTEAFF
-	TRBV6-5	-	TRBJ1-4	TGTGCCAGCAGTTACTCAGGGTCAACTAATGAAAAACTGTTTTTT	CASSYSGSTNEKLFF
-	TRBV27	-	TRBJ2-5	TGTGCCAGCAGATCCGGGACAATCCAAGAGACCCAGTACTTC	CASRSGTIQETQYF
TRBD2	TRBV5-1	-	TRBJ2-1	TGCGCCAGCAGCTTCCTAGCGGTCTCCTACAATGAGCAGTTCTTC	CASSFLAVSYNEQFF
-	TRBV5-1	-	TRBJ2-2	TGCGCCAGCAGCTTGCCCCTGGACACCGGGGAGCTGTTTTTT	CASSLPLDTGELFF
TRBD2	TRBV9	-	TRBJ2-1	TGTGCCAGCAGCGTAGGGACTAGCTACAGCTCCTACAATGAGCAGTTCTTC	CASSVGTSYSSYNEQFF
-	TRBV2	-	TRBJ1-2	TGTGCCAGCAGTGGGGGGACCTACTATGGCTACACCTTC	CASSGGTYYGYTF
-	TRBV6-6	-	TRBJ2-5	TGTGCCAGCAGCTACCGACTCACAGGTGTTTCGACCCAGTACTTC	CASSYRLTGVSTQYF
-	TRBV19	-	TRBJ2-3	TGTGCCAGTAGTAAGGGACCGAGCACAGATACGCAGTATTTT	CASSKGPSTDTQYF
-	TRBV5-1	-	TRBJ1-1	TGCGCCAGCAGCTCCGGTTGGGCGGAGAACACTGAAGCTTTCTTT	CASSSGWAENTEAFF
TRBD1	TRBV6-2/TRBV6-3	-	TRBJ1-6	TGTGCCAGCAGTAGGGACAGTCGGAGTTCACCCCTCCACTTT	CASSRDSRSSPLHF
-	TRBV12-3/TRBV12-4	-	TRBJ2-7	TGTGCCAGCAGTTTTCACCTTATCGAGCAGTACTTC	CASSFHLIEQYF
-	TRBV3-1/TRBV3-2	-	TRBJ2-7	TGTGCCAGCAGCCAAGGGACGGACCCCTACGAGCAGTACTTC	CASSQGTDPYEQYF
TRBD2	TRBV7-2	-	TRBJ2-4	TGTGCCAGCAGCTTAGTGGCGGGGGGCAAAAACATTCAGTACTTC	CASSLVAGGKNIQYF
-	TRBV3-1/TRBV3-2	-	TRBJ2-2	TGTGCCAGCAGCCAAAGGTCGGAAAGGGTGGAGCTGTTTTTT	CASSQRSERVELFF
-	TRBV6-5	few	TRBJ2-7	TGTGCCAGCAGTTACTCAGGGGGAGGCTCCTACGAGCAGTACTTC	CASSYSGGGSYEQYF
TRBD1	TRBV2	once	TRBJ2-6	TGTGCCATCCGGGACAGGGAGTACTCTGGGGCCAACGTCCTGACTTTC	CAIRDREYSGANVLTF
-	TRBV5-4	few	TRBJ1-2	TGTGCCAGCAGCTTAGGGGAGAACTATGGCTACACCTTC	CASSLGENYGYTF
-	TRBV6-5	-	TRBJ1-2	TGTGCCAGCTATTGGCAGGCCCATGGCTACACCTTC	CASYWQAHGYTF
-	TRBV12-3/TRBV12-4	-	TRBJ2-7	TGTGCCAGCAGTTTGGGGCTAAACTACGAGCAGTACTTC	CASSLGLNYEQYF
TRBD1	TRBV27	-	TRBJ1-5	TGTGCCAGCAGTTCCTCACAGGGGTATCAGCCCCAGCATTTT	CASSSSQGYQPQHF
TRBD1	TRBV5-4	few	TRBJ2-7	TGTGCCAGCAGCACGACAGGGGACGAGCAGTACTTC	CASSTTGDEQYF
TRBD2	TRBV4-3	-	TRBJ2-7	TGCGCCAGCAGCCAAGAGGAGTCCGCGGGGGGGGCCTACGAGCAGTACTTC	CASSQEESAGGAYEQYF
TRBD2	TRBV5-4	-	TRBJ2-2	TGTGCCAGCAGCTCACTAGCGGGGGGGGTAAACACCGGGGAGCTGTTTTTT	CASSSLAGGVNTGELFF
-	TRBV11-2	-	TRBJ2-3	TGTGCCAGCAGCTTAAAGGGGGGGCGCACAGATACGCAGTATTTT	CASSLKGGRTDTQYF
-	TRBV15	-	TRBJ2-1	TGTGCCACCAGCAAGCGCCGGCAGGGGTACAATGAGCAGTTCTTC	CATSKRRQGYNEQFF
TRBD1	TRBV27	-	TRBJ1-4	TGTGCCAGCAGACCTGGGACAGGTGAAAAACTGTTTTTT	CASRPGTGEKLFF
TRBD1	TRBV25-1	-	TRBJ1-1	TGTGCCAGCAGTGCACAGACAGGGGGAACTGAAGCTTTCTTT	CASSAQTGGTEAFF
TRBD1	TRBV3-1/TRBV3-2	few	TRBJ1-1	TGTGCCAGCACCCGGGACAGGGATTCTCAAGCTTTCTTT	CASTRDRDSQAFF
-	TRBV20-1	-	TRBJ1-2	TGCAGTGCTAGAGATCAAACAGGCTACACCTTC	CSARDQTGYTF
-	TRBV10-3	-	TRBJ2-7	TGTGCCATCAGTGACCCGACAGTTTCATACGAGCAGTACTTC	CAISDPTVSYEQYF
-	TRBV7-8	-	TRBJ1-1	TGTGCCAGCAGCTCAGAGCCGGGCCCTCACCCGGGGAACACTGAAGCTTTCTTT	CASSSEPGPHPGNTEAFF
-	TRBV7-2	once	TRBJ2-5	TGTGCCAGCAGCTGGGGGCAAGAGACCCAGTACTTC	CASSWGQETQYF
-	TRBV5-6	-	TRBJ1-2	TGTGCCAGCAGCTTGGGTGGGGGCACAACGGGCTACACCTTC	CASSLGGGTTGYTF
TRBD1	TRBV30	few	TRBJ1-5	TGTGCCTGGAGTCTGGCAGGGGGCACTTATAGCAATCAGCCCCAGCATTTT	CAWSLAGGTYSNQPQHF
-	TRBV19	once	TRBJ2-3	TGTGCCAGTAGAGGGGGGGGCGATAGGCAGTATTTT	CASRGGGDRQYF
-	TRBV5-1	-	TRBJ2-5	TGCGCCAGCAGCTTGTCAGGCCAAGGGGGAGAGACCCAGTACTTC	CASSLSGQGGETQYF
TRBD1	TRBV10-3	-	TRBJ2-3	TGTGCCATCAGTGAGTGGGGGGTGGGGACAGGGGTTGGAGATACGCAGTATTTT	CAISEWGVGTGVGDTQYF
TRBD2	TRBV10-3	-	TRBJ2-5	TGTGCCACTGGGGGACTAGCGGGGGGTCGCGCGGAGACCCAGTACTTC	CATGGLAGGRAETQYF
TRBD2	TRBV6-5	-	TRBJ2-7	TGTGCCAGCACTGGCCTAGCGGGGCTAGAGCAGTACTTC	CASTGLAGLEQYF
-	TRBV18	-	TRBJ1-1	TGTGCCAGCTCACCACCGGAGTCTTGGGGCACTGAAGCTTTCTTT	CASSPPESWGTEAFF
-	TRBV10-2	-	TRBJ1-2	TGCGCCAGCAGTACCCAGGGAGCTAACTATGGCTACACCTTC	CASSTQGANYGYTF
-	TRBV4-1	few	TRBJ2-3	TGCGCCAGCAGCCAAGATCCCCTAGACAACACAGATACGCAGTATTTT	CASSQDPLDNTDTQYF
-	TRBV19	-	TRBJ2-6	TGTGCCAGTAGCCGACAGGTCTCTGGGGCCAACGTCCTGACTTTC	CASSRQVSGANVLTF
-	TRBV27	-	TRBJ1-1	TGTGCCAGCCAGTTGGGCGGACGAATGAACACTGAAGCTTTCTTT	CASQLGGRMNTEAFF
TRBD1	TRBV4-2	-	TRBJ2-7	TGTGCCAGCAGCCGCGGGGAGGGGGACAGGGCATCCTACGAGCAGTACTTC	CASSRGEGDRASYEQYF
TRBD1	TRBV3-1/TRBV3-2	-	TRBJ1-5	TGTGCCAGCAGCACCGGACAGGGGCGGCCCCAGCATTTT	CASSTGQGRPQHF
-	TRBV7-2	-	TRBJ1-2	TGTGCCAGCAGCTTAGGACTGGGGGGCTATGGCTACACCTTC	CASSLGLGGYGYTF
-	TRBV6-4	-	TRBJ2-3	TGTGCCAGCCAGCTCTCACCTAACACAGATACGCAGTATTTT	CASQLSPNTDTQYF
-	TRBV27	once	TRBJ2-7	TGTGCCAGCAGTTTCAACAGGGAGACGGGGGAGCAGTACTTC	CASSFNRETGEQYF
TRBD1	TRBV5-1	-	TRBJ1-1	TGCGCCAGCAGCGGAGGACAGGGGACTGAAGCTTTCTTT	CASSGGQGTEAFF
-	TRBV18	once	TRBJ2-3	TGTGCCAGCTCACAGCCAGATACGCAGTATTTT	CASSQPDTQYF
TRBD2	TRBV2	-	TRBJ2-1	TGTGCCAGAAGCGGGAAGAACTACAATGAGCAGTTCTTC	CARSGKNYNEQFF
-	TRBV7-9	-	TRBJ2-2	TGTGCCAGCAGCTTAGAGACCAACACCGGGGAGCTGTTTTTT	CASSLETNTGELFF
-	TRBV11-3	-	TRBJ2-1	TGTGCCAGCAGCCGGCGGGACACAGGATACAATGAGCAGTTCTTC	CASSRRDTGYNEQFF
-	TRBV4-1	-	TRBJ2-1	TGCGCCAGCAGCCAAGATATGGATCAGGTCTACAATGAGCAGTTCTTC	CASSQDMDQVYNEQFF
TRBD2	TRBV2	-	TRBJ2-3	TGTGCCAGCAGTGTCCCTCTCACCGGGACTAGCGGGGGGGGTGCAGATACGCAGTATTTT	CASSVPLTGTSGGGADTQYF
-	TRBV7-8	-	TRBJ2-1	TGTGCCAGCAGCTTAGGGACGGGGGACAATGAGCAGTTCTTC	CASSLGTGDNEQFF